The rows below give T cell receptor beta chains drawn from one sample of a study of PD-1 blockade in classical Hodgkin lymphoma. Some clones are missing from TCRdb's copy, which holds only in-frame ones; the method was immunoSEQ multiplex PCR. This table has 13,000 or so clones, about 82% appearing once. The source was peripheral blood mononuclear cells (PBMCs), collected before the fourth cycle of nivolumab. The receptors originated from a human donor with classical Hodgkin lymphoma. The CDR3 runs from the conserved cysteine through the conserved F or W. The order of the fields is J gene, V gene, clone size, D gene, CDR3 DNA, CDR3 protein. The D gene is left open where the match is weak. Expanded clones get a size class; other rows say once, few or many, or leave the size out.

>TRBJ2-1|TRBV5-5|few|NA
TGTGCCAGCAGCTACCGGGGCCAGGGGAACAATGAGCAGTTCTTC
CASSYRGQGNNEQFF
>TRBJ2-3|TRBV5-1|NA|NA
TGCGCCAGCAGCTTGGCGGGTTTGTCAGATACGCAGTATTTT
CASSLAGLSDTQYF
>TRBJ2-5|TRBV5-6|few|NA
TGTGCCAGCAGCTTGGTGGGGGGCCAAGAGACCCAGTACTTC
CASSLVGGQETQYF
>TRBJ2-7|TRBV2|NA|NA
TGTGCCAGCAGTGGACAGGGAGGCTCCTACGAGCAGTACTTC
CASSGQGGSYEQYF
>TRBJ1-2|TRBV13|medium-sized|NA
TGTGCCAGCAGCTCCCAGACCGACAAGCGAGGCTACACCTTC
CASSSQTDKRGYTF
>TRBJ1-1|TRBV19|NA|TRBD1
TGTGCCAGTAGTACCCCAGACAGGGGTTTAAACACTGAAGCTTTCTTT
CASSTPDRGLNTEAFF
>TRBJ2-5|TRBV2|once|NA
TGTGCCGGTGGGGTGGGAGAGACCCAGTACTTC
CAGGVGETQYF
>TRBJ2-3|TRBV13|NA|NA
TGTGCCAGCAGCTTACGCGGGTCGTCCGCCATCAGGCAGTATTTT
CASSLRGSSAIRQYF
>TRBJ2-3|TRBV18|once|NA
TGTGCCAGCTCACCTTTTCCCGGAGATCCTACCCGCACAGATACGCAGTATTTT
CASSPFPGDPTRTDTQYF
>TRBJ2-7|TRBV11-2|NA|TRBD1
TGTGCCAGCACAACCCTGAGGGGGCGGTCGTCCTACGAGCAGTACTTC
CASTTLRGRSSYEQYF
>TRBJ2-5|TRBV7-8|few|NA
TGTGCCAGCAGCTTAGTCCTGATCAGCCAGAGGGAGACCCAGTACTTC
CASSLVLISQRETQYF
>TRBJ2-7|TRBV28|NA|TRBD1
TGTGCCAGCAGTGCCGAGCCAATCGGACAGGGAAGCTACGAGCAGTACTTC
CASSAEPIGQGSYEQYF
>TRBJ1-2|TRBV29-1|NA|NA
TGCAGCGTTGGTGGGTTCTATGGCTACACCTTC
CSVGGFYGYTF
>TRBJ1-2|TRBV5-5|NA|NA
TGTGCCAGCAGCTTGGAGGGTGGCTACACCTTC
CASSLEGGYTF
>TRBJ1-5|TRBV2|few|NA
TGTGCCAGTCACAGGGATAGCAATCAGCCCCAGCATTTT
CASHRDSNQPQHF
>TRBJ1-2|TRBV19|NA|TRBD1
TGTGCCAGTAGTTTTGCCGGGACAGACAACTATGGCTACACCTTC
CASSFAGTDNYGYTF
>TRBJ2-4|TRBV6-5|NA|NA
TGTGCCAGCAGTTACGCCGGGGGAAACATTCAGTACTTC
CASSYAGGNIQYF
>TRBJ1-1|TRBV7-3|NA|NA
TGTGCCAGCAGCTCTACACGGAACACTGAAGCTTTCTTT
CASSSTRNTEAFF
>TRBJ1-1|TRBV19|NA|NA
TGTGCCAGTAATCTAGGTGGCGCCGGCACTGAAGCTTTCTTT
CASNLGGAGTEAFF
>TRBJ2-7|TRBV6-6|NA|NA
TGTGCCAGCGGGGCCGGGGGCAACTACGAGCAGTACTTC
CASGAGGNYEQYF
>TRBJ1-5|TRBV21-1|NA|NA
TGTGCCAGCAGCAAAGTTTCGCGACAGATAAGCAATCAGCCCCAGCATTTT
CASSKVSRQISNQPQHF
>TRBJ1-1|TRBV6-6|NA|NA
TGTGCCAGCAGTTCATTCGCCGGGGCCGACTATGAATCTTTCTTT
CASSSFAGADYESFF
>TRBJ1-3|TRBV6-5|NA|NA
TGTGCCAGCAGAGATGACAGTTTGGACACCATATATTTT
CASRDDSLDTIYF
>TRBJ1-3|TRBV4-3|NA|TRBD1
TGCGCCAGCAGCCACGACCCCGGGACAGTCGGGTCTGGAAACACCATATATTTT
CASSHDPGTVGSGNTIYF
>TRBJ1-3|TRBV25-1|NA|TRBD1
TGTGCCAGCCAAAGGACAGGTGATGCCTCTGGAAACACCATATATTTT
CASQRTGDASGNTIYF
>TRBJ2-1|TRBV28|NA|TRBD2
TGTGCCAGCAGTTTAAGAAGTAGCGGGGGGGCCTACAATGAGCAGTTCTTC
CASSLRSSGGAYNEQFF
>TRBJ2-7|TRBV27|once|NA
TGTGCCAGCATGGGCAGGGAACACGAGCAGTACTTC
CASMGREHEQYF
>TRBJ2-7|TRBV7-9|once|TRBD1
TGTGCCAGCAGCTTAGGGACAGGGCAATACGAGCAGTACTTC
CASSLGTGQYEQYF
>TRBJ2-7|TRBV19|NA|NA
TGTGCCAGTGGCAGCTACGAGCAGTACTTC
CASGSYEQYF
>TRBJ1-5|TRBV15|NA|NA
TGTGCCACCAGCAGAGAATGGACCGATGATCAGCCCCAGCATTTT
CATSREWTDDQPQHF
>TRBJ2-7|TRBV11-3|NA|TRBD1
TGTGCCAGCAGCTCACAGGGGGCGGAGGACGAGCAGTACTTC
CASSSQGAEDEQYF
>TRBJ2-5|TRBV19|NA|TRBD1
TGTGCCAGTAGTGCCACAGGGGGCCGGGAGACCCAGTACTTC
CASSATGGRETQYF
>TRBJ1-5|TRBV30|NA|NA
TGTGCCTGGAGGGGCCAGGGGAGTAATCAGCCCCAGCATTTT
CAWRGQGSNQPQHF
>TRBJ1-6|TRBV4-3|NA|TRBD1
TGCGCCAGCAGCCAGGGGCACCGGGACAGGACCTATAATTCACCCCTCCACTTT
CASSQGHRDRTYNSPLHF